A few counts support the clone carrying this T cell receptor (beta chain). This sample was included in a study of human T cells and chemical hapten exposure. TCRdb redid the calling of the RACE reads with MiXCR, one entry per CDR3 protein. The table lists 84,000 or so distinct CDR3 sequences, roughly 10% of them singletons. There are 15 residues in the CDR3. Germline assignment: CDR1 SGHKS and CDR2 YYEKEE (reference sequence). V was shortened by 1 base and J by 2 bases, with 13 bases between the two germline ends. The sample's time point: patch test 2, 6 weeks after DPC sensitization. Treatment given: therapeutic diphenylcyclopropenone sensitization with weekly scalp DPC.

Source: whole blood, taken in connection with sensitization to the hapten diphenylcyclopropenone (DPC). This TCR was recovered from a woman aged 30 to 39 with alopecia areata. Some clones in this sample may be carry-over from other donors' samples. The chain has TRBV5-5 and TRBJ2-7; D may be TRBD1 or TRBD2 (6 bases each). The CDR3 DNA follows: TGTGCCAGCAGCTTGTCTCCGGGGGCCCCCTACGAGCAGTACTTC. Translated: CASSLSPGAPYEQYF.